This T cell receptor (beta chain) appears in the sequencing data of a study of blood T cell repertoires in COVID-19. Study information: Material from acute and convalescent COVID-19 was sourced from the United States, Italy and Spain. T cells, B-cell-depleted T cells, or PBMCs supplied cDNA or gDNA.

V shed 3 bases and J 5 bases; nucleotides not matched to a gene: 7. The germline CDR1 and CDR2 sequences are KGHSH and LQKENI. CDR3 size: 14 residues. In the source study's methods: Estimation of nucleated cell counts was performed using reference gene primer amplification. Sequencing was performed with immunoSEQ multiplex PCR; in TCRdb, only in-frame clones are kept and a portion is missing. The V and J calls and clone size were taken over from that table, and D and trimming were inferred from the DNA. Among some 200,000 clones listed, around 90% were seen once. This TCR derives from a man aged 25-45 years with acute or convalescent COVID-19. The sample taken for sequencing was peripheral blood. The chain is built from TRBV18 and TRBJ2-7; TRBD1 aligns across 7 bases. CDR3 nucleotides: TGTGCCAGCTCACCGTTTCGGGACAGCCACGAGCAGTACTTC. This gives the protein CASSPFRDSHEQYF. Using reference TRBV18 and TRBJ2-7 for the parts outside the CDR3, the full variable domain is NAGVMQNPRHLVRRRGQEARLRCSPMKGHSHVYWYRQLPEEGLKFMVYLQKENIIDESGMPKERFSAEFPKEGPSILRIQQVVRGDSAAYFCASSPFRDSHEQYFGPGTRLTVT.